A selection of T cell receptor beta chains follows, all from one sample in a study of blood T cell repertoires in COVID-19. Repertoires were generated with immunoSEQ multiplex PCR, while TCRdb's copy carries only in-frame clones and drops some. The data contain about 180,000 clones, around 88% of them singletons. Sequencing was carried out using peripheral blood. These receptors came from a woman between 25 and 40 years old with acute or convalescent COVID-19. Each CDR3 is given with its conserved first and last residue. A D gene is named only where the DNA matches it firmly. Clone size, where shown, is once, few, many, or a class for clones that have expanded.

V: TRBV5-1; D: -; size: once; J: TRBJ1-3; DNA: TGCGCCAGCAGCTTGGCCACAGGCCTCGGAAACACCATATATTTT; CDR3: CASSLATGLGNTIYF
V: TRBV28; D: -; size: -; J: TRBJ1-5; DNA: TGTGCCAGCAGTTTGAAAACGGATCAGCCCCAGCATTTT; CDR3: CASSLKTDQPQHF
V: TRBV27; D: TRBD1; size: -; J: TRBJ1-6; DNA: TGTGCCAGCAGTTCCACCCGGAACAGGGGGCAATCACCCCTCCACTTT; CDR3: CASSSTRNRGQSPLHF
V: TRBV19; D: -; size: -; J: TRBJ2-1; DNA: TGTGCCAGTAACCCGACAGGCCTCCGTACCTACAATGAGCAGTTCTTC; CDR3: CASNPTGLRTYNEQFF
V: TRBV7-9; D: TRBD1; size: -; J: TRBJ2-7; DNA: TGTGCCAGCAGCTCCCCAGGGGGCTCCTACGAGCAGTACTTC; CDR3: CASSSPGGSYEQYF
V: TRBV7-8; D: -; size: -; J: TRBJ2-5; DNA: TGTGCCAGCAGCTTCCCGGGACAAGAGACCCAGTACTTC; CDR3: CASSFPGQETQYF
V: TRBV7-9; D: -; size: -; J: TRBJ1-1; DNA: TGTGCCAGCAGCATGAAACGGACAAGGGATGAAGCTTTCTTT; CDR3: CASSMKRTRDEAFF
V: TRBV10-1; D: TRBD1; size: -; J: TRBJ2-3; DNA: TGCGCCAGCAGTGGGACAGGGACCTTCACAGATACGCAGTATTTT; CDR3: CASSGTGTFTDTQYF
V: TRBV6-6; D: -; size: once; J: TRBJ2-7; DNA: TGTGCCAGCAGCCTCGCCTGGACTGGTTCCTACGAGCAGTACTTC; CDR3: CASSLAWTGSYEQYF
V: TRBV6-5; D: -; size: -; J: TRBJ1-4; DNA: TGTGCCGTCCTCGCAACTAATGAAAAACTGTTTTTT; CDR3: CAVLATNEKLFF
V: TRBV7-3; D: TRBD2; size: -; J: TRBJ2-7; DNA: TGTGCCAGCAGCTTCCACCGCGGGACTAGCGCCTACGAGCAGTACTTC; CDR3: CASSFHRGTSAYEQYF
V: TRBV15; D: -; size: -; J: TRBJ1-1; DNA: TGTGCCACCAGCGGGAACAGGGTAGGGGAAGCTTTCTTT; CDR3: CATSGNRVGEAFF
V: TRBV28; D: TRBD1; size: -; J: TRBJ2-3; DNA: TGTGCCACCCGGGACAGGGGAAGCACAGATACGCAGTATTTT; CDR3: CATRDRGSTDTQYF
V: TRBV3-1/TRBV3-2; D: -; size: -; J: TRBJ1-1; DNA: TGTGCCAGCAGCCTCAGGATGAACACTGAAGCTTTCTTT; CDR3: CASSLRMNTEAFF
V: TRBV28; D: -; size: -; J: TRBJ2-2; DNA: TGTGCCAGCAGTTTACAGACTAGTCCCATCGCCGGCGGGGAGCTGTTTTTT; CDR3: CASSLQTSPIAGGELFF
V: TRBV5-1; D: -; size: -; J: TRBJ1-1; DNA: TGCGCCAGCAGCTTGGAGGGGGAGGAAGCTTTCTTT; CDR3: CASSLEGEEAFF
V: TRBV5-1; D: TRBD1; size: many; J: TRBJ1-3; DNA: TGCGCCAGCAGCGTGGGGACAGGGAGCTCTGGAAACACCATATATTTT; CDR3: CASSVGTGSSGNTIYF
V: TRBV4-2; D: -; size: -; J: TRBJ2-1; DNA: TGTGCCAGCAGCCAAGACTCCCTAGGGGGCAATGAGCAGTTCTTC; CDR3: CASSQDSLGGNEQFF
V: TRBV27; D: -; size: -; J: TRBJ2-7; DNA: TGTGCCAGCATTTTCGTTTACGAGCAGTACTTC; CDR3: CASIFVYEQYF
V: TRBV4-2; D: TRBD2; size: -; J: TRBJ2-1; DNA: TGTGCCAGCAGCCAAGATGGGAGGGATGAGCAGTTCTTC; CDR3: CASSQDGRDEQFF
V: TRBV12-3/TRBV12-4; D: -; size: few; J: TRBJ2-7; DNA: TGTGCCAGCAGTTTTCAGGGGGAGCAGTACTTC; CDR3: CASSFQGEQYF
V: TRBV5-1; D: TRBD2; size: once; J: TRBJ2-2; DNA: TGCGCCAGCAGCTCTCTGACTAGCGGGATTACCGGGGAGCTGTTTTTT; CDR3: CASSSLTSGITGELFF
V: TRBV2; D: -; size: -; J: TRBJ1-4; DNA: TGTGCCAGCAGTGATGGGGCCTTTAATGAAAAACTGTTTTTT; CDR3: CASSDGAFNEKLFF
V: TRBV7-8; D: -; size: -; J: TRBJ1-3; DNA: TGTGCCAGCAGCGTAGGCGGGGTTACTTCTGGAAACACCATATATTTT; CDR3: CASSVGGVTSGNTIYF
V: TRBV11-3; D: -; size: once; J: TRBJ1-4; DNA: TGTGCGCGCGAGGCCCAGACGAATGAAAAACTGTTTTTT; CDR3: CAREAQTNEKLFF
V: TRBV28; D: TRBD1; size: -; J: TRBJ2-5; DNA: TGTGCCGCCTGGGGACAGTCTCAAGAGACCCAGTACTTC; CDR3: CAAWGQSQETQYF
V: TRBV18; D: TRBD1; size: -; J: TRBJ1-6; DNA: TGTGCCAGCTCGCCGGGACAGGGGTTTTCGCCCCTCCACTTT; CDR3: CASSPGQGFSPLHF
V: TRBV28; D: TRBD1; size: few; J: TRBJ2-3; DNA: TGTGCCAGCAGTGCCGGGACAGGGGTTGATACGCAGTATTTT; CDR3: CASSAGTGVDTQYF
V: TRBV5-1; D: -; size: -; J: TRBJ2-2; DNA: TGCGCCAGCGCGATCTACACCGGGGAGCTGTTTTTT; CDR3: CASAIYTGELFF
V: TRBV13; D: -; size: -; J: TRBJ2-1; DNA: TGTGCCAGCAGCTTAGACGTCCCGCTAGGCTACAATGAGCAGTTCTTC; CDR3: CASSLDVPLGYNEQFF
V: TRBV27; D: -; size: once; J: TRBJ1-5; DNA: TGTGCCAGCAGTTTATACGGCGGAGGAACGAATCAGCCCCAGCATTTT; CDR3: CASSLYGGGTNQPQHF
V: TRBV25-1; D: -; size: few; J: TRBJ2-5; DNA: TGTGCCAGCAGTAGAGGCGGGGCCCAAGAGACCCAGTACTTC; CDR3: CASSRGGAQETQYF
V: TRBV9; D: -; size: once; J: TRBJ2-7; DNA: TGTGCCAGCAGCCCAGACTCCTTCTCCTACGAGCAGTACTTC; CDR3: CASSPDSFSYEQYF
V: TRBV2; D: TRBD2; size: -; J: TRBJ2-1; DNA: TGTGCCAGCAGGGGCGGGAGTGTCCCCTACAATGAGCAGTTCTTC; CDR3: CASRGGSVPYNEQFF
V: TRBV12-2; D: -; size: once; J: TRBJ1-2; DNA: TGTGCAAGTCACCGGGGATCGGGTTCGAACTATGGCTACACCTTC; CDR3: CASHRGSGSNYGYTF
V: TRBV7-2; D: -; size: -; J: TRBJ2-7; DNA: TGTGCCAGCAGCCTTAGCGGAGCCTACGAGCAGTACTTC; CDR3: CASSLSGAYEQYF
V: TRBV11-3; D: TRBD1; size: -; J: TRBJ2-1; DNA: TGTGCCAGCAGCCCCCGGACAGGGTTGGGAATCGAGCAGTTCTTC; CDR3: CASSPRTGLGIEQFF
V: TRBV28; D: TRBD2; size: -; J: TRBJ2-7; DNA: TGTGCCAGCAGGAATCTTCTATTCGGGGGGGGCTACGAGCAGTACTTC; CDR3: CASRNLLFGGGYEQYF
V: TRBV2; D: -; size: -; J: TRBJ2-7; DNA: TGTGCCAGCAGAGTCGGGGGGCCATACGAGCAGTACTTC; CDR3: CASRVGGPYEQYF
V: TRBV28; D: -; size: -; J: TRBJ1-2; DNA: TGTGCCAGCAGTTTTCGGCAGGGCGCCTATGGCTACACCTTC; CDR3: CASSFRQGAYGYTF
V: TRBV11-2; D: -; size: once; J: TRBJ2-5; DNA: TGTGCCAGCAGCTTAGAACAGTACCAAGAGACCCAGTACTTC; CDR3: CASSLEQYQETQYF
V: TRBV18; D: TRBD1; size: -; J: TRBJ1-2; DNA: TGTGCCACGGAAACGACGGACAGGGCTGGCTACACCTTC; CDR3: CATETTDRAGYTF
V: TRBV2; D: -; size: -; J: TRBJ2-1; DNA: TGTGCCAGCAGTGAAAGAGTTATCTCCTACAATGAGCAGTTCTTC; CDR3: CASSERVISYNEQFF
V: TRBV30; D: -; size: -; J: TRBJ1-5; DNA: TGTGCCTGGAGCGGGGGGGCAAATCAGCCCCAGCATTTT; CDR3: CAWSGGANQPQHF
V: TRBV5-1; D: TRBD1; size: -; J: TRBJ2-7; DNA: TGCGCCAGCAGCTTGGCCATAGGGGGCGGGGAGCAGTACTTC; CDR3: CASSLAIGGGEQYF
V: TRBV19; D: -; size: -; J: TRBJ1-4; DNA: TGTGCCAGTAGTACCTCCTCCGGAGCGGATGAAAAACTGTTTTTT; CDR3: CASSTSSGADEKLFF
V: TRBV10-3; D: TRBD1; size: -; J: TRBJ1-1; DNA: TGTGCCACCCGACAGGGTCGCACTGAAGCTTTCTTT; CDR3: CATRQGRTEAFF
V: TRBV7-9; D: TRBD1; size: -; J: TRBJ1-5; DNA: TGTGCCAGCAGCGCAACAGGGGGCGACGAGCCCCAGCATTTT; CDR3: CASSATGGDEPQHF
V: TRBV2; D: -; size: -; J: TRBJ1-5; DNA: TGTGCCAGCAGTGTCGGTCAGCCCCAGCATTTT; CDR3: CASSVGQPQHF
V: TRBV28; D: TRBD1; size: -; J: TRBJ2-7; DNA: TGTGCCAGCGGACAATCACAGGGGCCTTCCTACGAGCAGTACTTC; CDR3: CASGQSQGPSYEQYF
V: TRBV6-5; D: TRBD1; size: -; J: TRBJ1-1; DNA: TGTGCCAGCAGTTTCGACAGGGTTTACGATTTCTTT; CDR3: CASSFDRVYDFF
V: TRBV10-3; D: TRBD1; size: few; J: TRBJ1-5; DNA: TGTGCCATCAGTGAGTTCGATGGACAGGCCCCCCAGCATTTT; CDR3: CAISEFDGQAPQHF